These 21 T cell receptor beta chains originate from one sample sequenced in a study of T cell changes during pregnancy in multiple sclerosis. Profiled with immunoSEQ multiplex PCR; TCRdb holds only in-frame clones, not every one. The sample contains roughly 60,000 clones, about 91% of which appear only once. The sample was peripheral blood, taken before pregnancy. Receptor source: a female donor with multiple sclerosis, enrolled in a pregnancy study.

The chain has TRBV6-5 and TRBJ1-1; the match to TRBD1 covers 7 bases. Germline loops: CDR1 MNHEY, CDR2 SVGAGI. V lost 6 bases and J lost 3; bases outside the gene matches: 10. The CDR3 totals 15 residues. The CDR3 nucleotides are TGTGCCAGCAGGGCCTCAGGGGGTGCAGACACTGAAGCTTTCTTT. Amino acid sequence: CASRASGGADTEAFF.

The chain links TRBV5-8 to TRBJ2-1, with 13 nucleotides matching TRBD2. Trimming took 2 bases from V and 6 from J; bases not matched to a gene: 5. The CDR3 is made up of 16 amino acids. Per the germline V gene, CDR1 is SGHTS and CDR2 is YDEGEE. The CDR3 loop is CASSFPRLAGGNEQFF. The DNA for the CDR3 is TGTGCCAGCAGCTTTCCCCGACTAGCGGGGGGCAATGAGCAGTTCTTC.

This chain uses TRBV11-3 with TRBJ2-5; TRBD2 might be the D (5 bases). Looked up from germline, CDR1 is SGHNT and CDR2 is YENEEA. The CDR3 totals 15 residues. The V and J ends lost 0 bases and 12 bases respectively, with 20 bases between them. The CDR3 DNA reads as TGTGCCAGCAGCTTAGATTGCCTCCTCTTAGCGAGGGAGTACTTC. Encoded protein: CASSLDCLLLAREYF. The complete variable domain, with remaining parts taken from reference TRBV11-3 and TRBJ2-5, reads EAGVVQSPRYKIIEKKQPVAFWCNPISGHNTLYWYLQNLGQGPELLIRYENEEAVDDSQLPKDRFSAERLKGVDSTLKIQPAELGDSAVYLCASSLDCLLLAREYFGPGTRLLVL.

As to this clone: Additional DNA sequences in this sample encode the identical CDR3. V is TRBV5-4 and J is TRBJ2-2; the match to TRBD2 covers 10 bases. Per the germline V gene, CDR1 is SGHNT and CDR2 is YYREEE (reference sequence). V gave up 0 bases and J gave up 0 bases; unmatched junction bases: 2. CDR3 length: 17 residues. CDR3 DNA: TGTGCCAGCAGCTTGGTCCTAGCGGGGGCGAACACCGGGGAGCTGTTTTTT. Amino acids: CASSLVLAGANTGELFF. Variable domain in full (rest from reference TRBV5-4 and TRBJ2-2): ETGVTQSPTHLIKTRGQQVTLRCSSQSGHNTVSWYQQALGQGPQFIFQYYREEENGRGNFPPRFSGLQFPNYSSELNVNALELDDSALYLCASSLVLAGANTGELFFGEGSRLTVL.

This chain uses TRBV9 with TRBJ2-7, with 10 bases fitting TRBD1. Germline V gene sequence: CDR1 SGDLS, CDR2 YYNGEE. With 3 bases clipped from V and 5 bases from J, the junction kept 11 bases outside the gene matches. The CDR3 loop spans 16 amino acids. The CDR3 nucleotides are TGTGCCAGCAGCGGAGGGAGGGGACAGGGGTCCAACGAGCAGTACTTC. It is translated as CASSGGRGQGSNEQYF.

The rearrangement links TRBV7-2 to TRBJ2-1; 7 nucleotides line up with TRBD2. CDR3 length: 13 residues. V lost 5 bases to trimming and J lost 12 bases; unmatched junction nucleotides: 10. Germline CDR1 SGHTA, CDR2 FQGNSA. The CDR3 spells CASSPVRTGGQFF. Written as DNA, the CDR3 is TGTGCCAGCAGCCCCGTCAGGACGGGGGGGCAGTTCTTC.

The chain has TRBV5-4 and TRBJ1-6, with D hard to call. The germline CDR1 and CDR2 sequences are SGHNT and YYREEE (reference sequence). This CDR3 is built from 16 residues. The V end was cut by 0 bases, the J end by 5 bases, with 12 bases between. CDR3 residues: CASSLGGLLDNSPLHF. DNA for the CDR3: TGTGCCAGCAGCTTGGGAGGGCTACTTGATAATTCACCCCTCCACTTT.

This chain connects TRBV18 to TRBJ1-5; D is perhaps TRBD1 (6 bases). The CDR3 extends over 14 amino acids. CDR1 is KGHSH and CDR2 is LQKENI in the germline V gene. The V end lost 4 bases, the J end lost 1 base, and 8 bases lay between the germline ends. The CDR3 spells CASSRQVSNQPQHF. The CDR3 coding sequence is TGTGCCAGCTCACGACAGGTGAGCAATCAGCCCCAGCATTTT.

The gene calls are TRBV29-1 and TRBJ2-5; TRBD1 might be the D (6 bases). This CDR3 is built from 12 residues. The V end lost 4 bases, the J end lost 4 bases, and 10 bases lay between the germline ends. Germline CDR1 and CDR2: SQVTM and ANQGSEA. The CDR3 nucleotides are TGCAGCGTTGCTGCAGGGGTAGAGACCCAGTACTTC. Protein product: CSVAAGVETQYF.

This sequence joins TRBV5-1 and TRBJ1-5; 7 positions agree with TRBD1. CDR1 SGHRS and CDR2 YFSETQ come from the germline V gene. The CDR3 runs to 16 residues. CDR3 sequence: CISGHRGPGAYQPQHF. In nucleotides, the CDR3 is TGCATCTCGGGGCACAGGGGTCCGGGGGCATATCAGCCCCAGCATTTT.

The chain couples TRBV29-1 to TRBJ1-5; 8 nucleotides align to TRBD1. CDR3 size: 13 residues. J lost 2 bases, V lost 5 bases, and 2 bases had no gene match. Germline CDR1 is SQVTM and CDR2 is ANQGSEA. The CDR3 DNA follows: TGCAGCGTTCAGGGGGCAGGCAATCAGCCCCAGCATTTT. Residues: CSVQGAGNQPQHF. The full variable domain, rest sourced from reference TRBV29-1 and TRBJ1-5, is SAVISQKPSRDICQRGTSLTIQCQVDSQVTMMFWYRQQPGQSLTLIATANQGSEATYESGFVIDKFPISRPNLTFSTLTVSNMSPEDSSIYLCSVQGAGNQPQHFGDGTRLSIL.

This chain links TRBV9 with TRBJ1-4; 9 nucleotides align to TRBD1. In germline, CDR1 is SGDLS, CDR2 YYNGEE. The CDR3 runs to 15 residues. The V gene end was trimmed by 3 bases and the J gene end by 8 bases; junction bases not matched to a gene: 8. CDR3 sequence: CASSAAGTGSEKLFF. CDR3 sequence (DNA): TGTGCCAGCAGCGCAGCCGGGACAGGGAGCGAAAAACTGTTTTTT.

V is TRBV7-2 and J is TRBJ2-5; 11 positions match TRBD2. V dropped 5 bases and J dropped 5; count of bases not matched to a gene: 10. Germline V gives CDR1 SGHTA, CDR2 FQGNSA. The CDR3 consists of 16 residues. DNA for the CDR3: TGTGCCAGCAGCCCGCGACTAGCGGGGCTGGGGGAGACCCAGTACTTC. Translating gives CASSPRLAGLGETQYF.

This clone was recorded a few times. This sequence joins TRBV27 and TRBJ1-6; D remains unclear. The CDR3 is 14 residues long. Germline CDR1 is MNHEY and CDR2 is SMNVEV (reference sequence). The V end lost 3 bases, the J end lost 10 bases, and 13 bases lay between the germline ends. CDR3 protein: CASSFGQVGSPLHF. CDR3 nucleotide sequence: TGTGCCAGCAGTTTTGGCCAGGTGGGCTCACCCCTCCACTTT.

This clone is a singleton in its sample. The rearrangement joins TRBV5-4 to TRBJ2-5; 10 nucleotides match TRBD1. J lost 5 bases, V lost 0 bases, and 4 bases had no gene match. This CDR3 spans 15 amino acids. Germline V CDR1 and CDR2: SGHNT, YYREEE (reference sequence). CDR3 DNA: TGTGCCAGCAGCTTGGGGGACAGGGGAGTGGAGACCCAGTACTTC. Translation: CASSLGDRGVETQYF.

There are a few counts of this clone. The chain couples TRBV6-4 to TRBJ1-4, with TRBD1 matching over 9 bases. This CDR3 is 16 amino acids long. The germline V gene encodes CDR1 MRHNA and CDR2 SNTAGT. Germline trimming cut 0 bases from V and 6 bases from J; bases unmatched to any gene: 5. Written as DNA, the CDR3 is TGTGCCAGCAGTGACTCCCCGGGACAGGGAGATGAAAAACTGTTTTTT. Amino acids: CASSDSPGQGDEKLFF.

The CDR3 loop is CASSLYEAVSSYEQYF. The CDR3 DNA reads as TGTGCCAGCAGCTTGTACGAGGCGGTAAGCTCCTACGAGCAGTACTTC. V usage is TRBV5-4 and J usage is TRBJ2-7; D not certain. From germline, CDR1 is SGHNT and CDR2 YYREEE (reference sequence). This CDR3 region has 16 residues. V shed 1 base and J shed 0 bases, with 14 bases lying between them.

The V gene is TRBV7-6, the J gene TRBJ2-7, with 8 bases identical to TRBD2. V gave up 5 bases and J gave up 1 base; unmatched junction bases: 13. Germline V CDR1 and CDR2: SGHVS, FNYEAQ. The CDR3 spans 17 residues. CDR3: CASSPPGRGAISYEQYF. The CDR3, as DNA: TGTGCCAGCAGCCCGCCCGGGCGGGGGGCTATATCCTACGAGCAGTACTTC. The full variable domain, in which reference TRBV7-6 and TRBJ2-7 provide the parts outside the CDR3, is GAGVSQSPRYKVTKRGQDVALRCDPISGHVSLYWYRQALGQGPEFLTYFNYEAQQDKSGLPNDRFSAERPEGSISTLTIQRTEQRDSAMYRCASSPPGRGAISYEQYFGPGTRLTVT.

V usage is TRBV5-4 and J usage is TRBJ2-5; the match to TRBD1 covers 7 bases. The CDR3 covers 15 residues. V was pared by 0 bases and J by 7 bases, with 9 bases of the junction left unmatched. The V gene's germline CDR1 is SGHNT and CDR2 YYREEE (reference sequence). The CDR3 here is CASSLEQGIPGTQYF. CDR3 sequence (DNA): TGTGCCAGCAGCTTGGAACAGGGGATCCCCGGGACCCAGTACTTC.

The rearrangement uses TRBV6-5 and TRBJ1-5; D gene uncertain. Germline loops: CDR1 MNHEY, CDR2 SVGAGI. The germline V and J ends were trimmed by 0 bases and 5 bases, with 11 bases remaining between them. This CDR3 has 15 residues. For the CDR3, the DNA is TGTGCCAGCAGTTACTCGAACAGTCTCGATCAGCCCCAGCATTTT. Translating gives CASSYSNSLDQPQHF.

J is TRBJ2-1 and V is TRBV21-1; the DNA was not compared with TRBD1, the D call given in the table. TRBV21-1 is marked as a pseudogene. The CDR3 extends over 17 amino acids. CDR3 protein: CASSKCGAQPIYNEQFF. In DNA, the CDR3 is TGTGCCAGCAGCAAATGTGGGGCCCAACCGATCTACAATGAGCAGTTCTTC.